The 10 T cell receptor beta chains reported below all come from one sample, sequenced in a study of vaccination effects on CD4 cells after COVID-19 (dated by TCRdb to between 2021 and 2023). These receptors have no known antigen. To identify antigen-specific CD4+ T cell clonotypes by their expansion, the ViraFEST assay first stimulated PBMC with viral peptide pools and then applied TCR sequencing. After less than eleven days of culture, CD4+ T cells were isolated with the EasySep CD4+ T cell isolation kit. Participants received two doses of either the BNT162b2 or the mRNA-1273 mRNA SARS-CoV-2 vaccine. Library prep was done by the immunoSEQ multiplex PCR assay. Here the immuneACCESS table is served through TCRdb, limited to in-frame sequences with V and J called. Missing clones are a known gap in these copies; in checked studies unresolved V genes cover under half, and the rest lacks a known reason. In this sample the table shows under 35,000 clones, about 69% of which occur a single time. The ten largest clonotypes hold approximately 8.8% of the sample.

This specimen was CD4+ T cells from PBMCs cultured with HCoV-NL63 spike peptides, taken after COVID-19 vaccination. The cell subset or site label for this specimen denotes: HCoV-NL63 spike overlapping peptide pool stimulation. Receptors were obtained from a human donor who received a COVID-19 vaccine.

The chain is built from TRBV6-5 and TRBJ2-3, with unresolved D. CDR3 length equals 12 residues. CDR1 and CDR2 (germline): MNHEY, SVGAGI. V lost 6 bases, J lost 6 bases, and 10 bases lay in between. DNA of the CDR3: TGTGCCAGCAGCCGAACTGGCGATACGCAGTATTTT. Translated, it gives CASSRTGDTQYF.

This clone was detected only a few times. The rearrangement uses TRBV10-2 and TRBJ2-2; D could derive from TRBD1 or TRBD2 (6 bases each). The CDR3 covers 14 residues. Germline V lookup: CDR1 WSHSY, CDR2 SAAADI. Deletions cut 6 bases from V and 5 bases from J, with 13 bases between. The CDR3 DNA follows: TGCGCCAGCAGGCGGGAAAGGGGGACCGGGGAGCTGTTTTTT. It yields the protein CASRRERGTGELFF.

The chain couples TRBV18 to TRBJ1-4; weak D call: TRBD1 (6 bases). V was pared by 3 bases and J by 3 bases, with 11 bases between. The CDR3 length is 15 residues. The germline V gene has CDR1 KGHSH and CDR2 LQKENI. The CDR3 sequence is CASSPQGSPNEKLFF. As DNA, the CDR3 is TGTGCCAGCTCACCCCAGGGGTCTCCTAATGAAAAACTGTTTTTT.

The CDR3: CASRWGEDTEAFF. The CDR3 DNA reads as TGTGCCAGCAGGTGGGGGGAAGACACTGAAGCTTTCTTT. This chain uses TRBV12-3 or TRBV12-4 with TRBJ1-1; TRBD1 is a possible D gene (5 bases). The CDR3 is made up of 13 amino acids. V was pared by 6 bases and J by 3 bases, with 11 bases between.

The CDR3 here is CAWSRGGNTEAFF. The DNA for the CDR3 is TGTGCCTGGAGCCGAGGAGGGAACACTGAAGCTTTCTTT. This chain links TRBV30 with TRBJ1-1; D is unresolved. Germline-derived CDR1 and CDR2 are GTSNPN and SVGIG (reference sequence). Trimming stripped 3 bases from V and 1 base from J, with 9 bases between. The CDR3 has 13 amino acids.

V usage is TRBV7-2 and J usage is TRBJ1-4; TRBD1 matches 7 bases. This CDR3 is 14 amino acids long. Per germline, CDR1 SGHTA and CDR2 FQGNSA. J lost 6 bases, V lost 5 bases, and 6 bases had no gene match. CDR3 sequence (DNA): TGTGCCAGCAGCCAAAGGGGGCCCTATGAAAAACTGTTTTTT. Translation: CASSQRGPYEKLFF. The full variable domain, completed using reference TRBV7-2 and TRBJ1-4, is GAGVSQSPSNKVTEKGKDVELRCDPISGHTALYWYRQSLGQGLEFLIYFQGNSAPDKSGLPSDRFSAERTGGSVSTLTIQRTQQEDSAVYLCASSQRGPYEKLFFGSGTQLSVL.

V is TRBV5-1 and J is TRBJ2-3; 8 bases match TRBD1. The CDR3 covers 15 residues. J lost 0 bases, V lost 2 bases, and 2 bases had no gene match. Looked up from germline, CDR1 is SGHRS and CDR2 is YFSETQ. The CDR3 nucleotides are TGCGCCAGCAGCTTCGGACAGGGTAGCACAGATACGCAGTATTTT. Protein: CASSFGQGSTDTQYF.

This chain joins TRBV24-1 and TRBJ2-5; D might be TRBD1 (6 bases). Germline CDR1 and CDR2: KGHDR and SFDVKD. The CDR3 loop spans 15 amino acids. With 9 bases removed from V and 0 bases from J, the gap between germline ends came to 16 bases. CDR3 bases: TGTGCCACCTCCTCAGGCAGGGGCTACCAAGAGACCCAGTACTTC. This sequence encodes CATSSGRGYQETQYF.

V usage is TRBV9 and J usage is TRBJ1-2; a weak D match, TRBD1 (6 bases). The V end was cut by 0 bases, the J end by 0 bases, with 15 bases between. The CDR3 contains 17 residues. Germline CDR1 and CDR2: SGDLS and YYNGEE. CDR3 amino acids: CASSVAGAQGTNYGYTF. The DNA of the CDR3 is TGTGCCAGCAGCGTAGCTGGGGCCCAGGGGACTAACTATGGCTACACCTTC.

The chain employs TRBV5-4 and TRBJ2-7; TRBD1 or TRBD2 may be the D gene (6 bases each). This CDR3 contains 14 residues. The germline V gene has CDR1 SGHNT and CDR2 YYREEE (reference sequence). Trimming stripped 4 bases from V and 2 bases from J, with 13 bases between. The CDR3 reads CASSGSRGAYEQYF. The CDR3 bases are TGTGCCAGCAGCGGGTCAAGGGGGGCCTACGAGCAGTACTTC.